This T cell receptor beta chain was sequenced for a study of PD-1 blockade in classical Hodgkin lymphoma. Patients all relapsed after autologous stem cell transplantation, and there was variation in brentuximab vedotin exposure. The germline gives CDR1 MNHNS, CDR2 SASEGT. Trimming pared 7 bases from V and 0 bases from J, leaving 4 bases between. CDR3 length: 12 residues. Method: immunoSEQ multiplex PCR; TCRdb's copy keeps in-frame clones and lacks some. The table lists tens of thousands of clones, about three quarters of them singletons, with 11% in the top ten. A remark on this clone: The antigen is not known.

Regarding the study as a whole: Healthy donors were reported to have higher baseline TCR diversity than newly diagnosed patients.

The origin of this receptor is a human donor with classical Hodgkin lymphoma. Sequencing was performed on peripheral blood mononuclear cells (PBMCs), taken at baseline. The rearrangement links TRBV6-1 to TRBJ1-5, with D uncertain. The CDR3 DNA reads TGTGCCAGCAAGGTTAGCAATCAGCCCCAGCATTTT. Its translation: CASKVSNQPQHF.